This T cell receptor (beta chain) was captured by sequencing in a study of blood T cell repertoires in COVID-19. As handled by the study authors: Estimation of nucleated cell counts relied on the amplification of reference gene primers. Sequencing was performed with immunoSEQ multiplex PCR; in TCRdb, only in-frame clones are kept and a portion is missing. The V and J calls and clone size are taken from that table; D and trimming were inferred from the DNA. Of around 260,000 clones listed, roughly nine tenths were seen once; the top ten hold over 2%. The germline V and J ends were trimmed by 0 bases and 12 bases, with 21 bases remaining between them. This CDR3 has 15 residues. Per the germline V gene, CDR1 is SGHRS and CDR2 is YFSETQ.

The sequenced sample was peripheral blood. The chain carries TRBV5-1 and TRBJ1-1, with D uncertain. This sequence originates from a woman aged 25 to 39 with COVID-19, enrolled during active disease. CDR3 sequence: CASSLEPGETRRSFF. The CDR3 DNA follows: TGCGCCAGCAGCTTGGAACCCGGGGAGACTAGGAGGTCTTTCTTT.